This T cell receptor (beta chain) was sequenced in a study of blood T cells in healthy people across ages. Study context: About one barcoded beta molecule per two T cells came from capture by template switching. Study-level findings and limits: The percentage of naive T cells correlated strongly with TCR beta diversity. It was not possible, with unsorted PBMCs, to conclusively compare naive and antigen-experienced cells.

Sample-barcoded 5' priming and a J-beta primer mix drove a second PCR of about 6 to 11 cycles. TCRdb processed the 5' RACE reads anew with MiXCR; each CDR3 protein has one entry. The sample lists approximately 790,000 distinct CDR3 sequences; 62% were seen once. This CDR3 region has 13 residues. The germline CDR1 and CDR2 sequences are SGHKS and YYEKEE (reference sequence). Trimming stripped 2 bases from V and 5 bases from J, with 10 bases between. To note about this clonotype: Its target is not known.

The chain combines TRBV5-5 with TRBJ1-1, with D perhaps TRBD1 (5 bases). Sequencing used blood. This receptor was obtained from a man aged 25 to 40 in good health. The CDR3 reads CASSFGTETEAFF. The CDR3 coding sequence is TGTGCCAGCAGCTTCGGGACGGAGACTGAAGCTTTCTTT.